Sequencing of this T cell receptor beta chain was carried out in a study of CD8+ T cells in alopecia areata. Study-wide context: Treated individuals took tofacitinib by mouth, 5 to 10 mg twice daily.

Specimens obtained from alopecia areata patients comprised lesional scalp punch biopsies and peripheral blood. cDNA reverse transcribed from extracted RNA served as the sequencing template. Assay used: immunoSEQ multiplex PCR; TCRdb lists only in-frame clones, some missing. The profile covers some 130,000 clones, with 45% to 50% appearing a single time and about 17% taken by the ten largest. Trimming at V came to 9 bases and at J to 0 bases, leaving 7 bases not matched to a gene. CDR1 LNHDA and CDR2 SQIVND come from the germline V gene (reference sequence). This CDR3 spans 14 amino acids. This clone has only a few counts.

Sequenced material: CD8+ T cells sorted from blood, taken at week 0. The chain employs TRBV19 and TRBJ2-7; 8 nucleotides match TRBD1. The TCR was taken from a human donor with alopecia areata. CDR3 DNA sequence: TGTGCCAGCCGGGACAGGTTGAACTCCTACGAGCAGTACTTC. It is translated as CASRDRLNSYEQYF.